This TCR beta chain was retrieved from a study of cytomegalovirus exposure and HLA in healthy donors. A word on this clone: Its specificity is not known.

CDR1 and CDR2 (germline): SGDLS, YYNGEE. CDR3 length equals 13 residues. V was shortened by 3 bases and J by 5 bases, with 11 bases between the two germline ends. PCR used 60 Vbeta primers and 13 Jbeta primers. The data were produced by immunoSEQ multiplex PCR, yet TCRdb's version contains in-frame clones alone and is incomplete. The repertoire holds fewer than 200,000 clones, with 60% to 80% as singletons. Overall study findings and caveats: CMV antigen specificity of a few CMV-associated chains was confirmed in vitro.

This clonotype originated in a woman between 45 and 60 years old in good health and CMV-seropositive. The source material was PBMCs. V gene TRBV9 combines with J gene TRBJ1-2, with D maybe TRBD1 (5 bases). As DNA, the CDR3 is TGTGCCAGCAGCGGTACAGGTCAATATGGCTACACCTTC. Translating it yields CASSGTGQYGYTF.